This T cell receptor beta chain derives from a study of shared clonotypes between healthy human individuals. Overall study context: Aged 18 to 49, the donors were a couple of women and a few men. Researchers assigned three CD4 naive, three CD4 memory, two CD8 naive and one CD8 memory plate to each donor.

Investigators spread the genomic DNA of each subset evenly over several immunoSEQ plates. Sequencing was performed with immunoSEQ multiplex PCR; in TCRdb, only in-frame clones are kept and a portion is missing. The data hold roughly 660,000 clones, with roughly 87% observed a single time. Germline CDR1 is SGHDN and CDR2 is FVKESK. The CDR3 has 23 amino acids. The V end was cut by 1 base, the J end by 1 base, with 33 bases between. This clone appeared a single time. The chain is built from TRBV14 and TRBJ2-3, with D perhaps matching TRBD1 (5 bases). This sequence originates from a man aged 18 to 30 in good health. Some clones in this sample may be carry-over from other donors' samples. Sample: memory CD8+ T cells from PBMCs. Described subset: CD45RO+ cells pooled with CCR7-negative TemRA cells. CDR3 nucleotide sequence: TGTGCCAGCAGCCAAGCCAAACGGTCCGTTGCAGGGTTCCACCTAGGGGGCACAGATACGCAGTATTTT. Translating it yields CASSQAKRSVAGFHLGGTDTQYF. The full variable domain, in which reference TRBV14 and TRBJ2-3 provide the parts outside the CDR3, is EAGVTQFPSHSVIEKGQTVTLRCDPISGHDNLYWYRRVMGKEIKFLLHFVKESKQDESGMPNNRFLAERTGGTYSTLKVQPAELEDSGVYFCASSQAKRSVAGFHLGGTDTQYFGPGTRLTVL.